This TCR beta chain appears in the sequencing data of a study of blood T cell repertoires in COVID-19. Study summary: Some COVID-19 samples were acute and others convalescent; all came from the United States, Italy and Spain. T cells, B-cell-depleted T cells, or PBMCs provided the cDNA or gDNA that served as material.

This clone was observed a few times. This CDR3 contains 14 residues. The V gene end was trimmed by 5 bases and the J gene end by 3 bases; junction bases not matched to a gene: 4. Germline V gives CDR1 MGHRA, CDR2 YSYEKL. Study processing details: Researchers report that nucleated cell counts were estimated from reference gene primer amplification. Only in-frame clones appear in the TCRdb table, and some are missing; sequencing was by immunoSEQ multiplex PCR. Clonal size and the V and J genes are those of that table, whereas D and trimming came from the DNA. The sample yields roughly 210,000 clones, roughly 90% seen once.

Material for sequencing was peripheral blood. The receptor's source is a man between 65 and 80 years old with acute or convalescent COVID-19. V is TRBV4-1 and J is TRBJ2-1; 7 bases agree with TRBD1. CDR3 sequence (DNA): TGCGCCAGCAGCATCCGGGACAGCTACAATGAGCAGTTCTTC. Protein product: CASSIRDSYNEQFF.